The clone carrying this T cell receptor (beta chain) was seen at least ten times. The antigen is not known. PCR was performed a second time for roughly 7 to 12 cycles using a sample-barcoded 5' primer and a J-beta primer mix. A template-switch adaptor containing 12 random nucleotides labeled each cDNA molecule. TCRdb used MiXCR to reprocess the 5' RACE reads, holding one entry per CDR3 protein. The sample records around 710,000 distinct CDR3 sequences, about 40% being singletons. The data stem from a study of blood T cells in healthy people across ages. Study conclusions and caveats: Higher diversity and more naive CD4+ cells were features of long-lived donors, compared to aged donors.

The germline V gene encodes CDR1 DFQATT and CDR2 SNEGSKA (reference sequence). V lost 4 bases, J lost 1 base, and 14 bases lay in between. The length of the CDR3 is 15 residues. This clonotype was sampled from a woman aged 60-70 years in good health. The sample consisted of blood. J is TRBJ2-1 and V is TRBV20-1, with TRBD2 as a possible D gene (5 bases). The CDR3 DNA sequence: TGCAGTGCTATGCCAAGGGAGAGATCCTACAATGAGCAGTTCTTC. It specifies CSAMPRERSYNEQFF.